One and the same sample provided the 4 T cell receptor beta chains below, sequenced in a study of beta chain features in type 1 diabetes (dated by TCRdb to the late 2010s). Receptors were amplified or captured by the immunoSEQ multiplex PCR assay. All of the isolated RNA was reverse transcribed with the High Capacity cDNA Reverse Transcription Kit, so expressed TCRB transcripts were sequenced. In its TCRdb copy, this immuneACCESS table keeps in-frame sequences only and misses some clones. Where compared with another copy, unresolved V genes explain less than half of these, and the others have no known cause. The sample table contains 900,000 or so clones; only one count was recorded for about 17% of them. About 0.02% of the sample lies in the top ten. The sequenced sample consisted of naive CD4+ T cells from blood. Sample cell subset or site, as interpreted from the label and publication: true naive CD4+ T cells. Receptors originate from a woman under 30 in good health.

V usage is TRBV6-5 and J usage is TRBJ2-7; D remains ambiguous. From germline, CDR1 is MNHEY and CDR2 SVGAGI. This CDR3 has 15 residues. Between the trimmed V and J ends, which lost 6 bases and 2 bases, there was a span of 17 bases. The DNA of the CDR3 is TGTGCCAGCAGGATCCGGGCTTTGACGACCTACGAGCAGTACTTC. Its translation is CASRIRALTTYEQYF.

The DNA of the CDR3 is TGTGCCACCGAAGACGGAATCCAATACGAGCAGTACTTC. Protein product: CATEDGIQYEQYF. The chain recombines TRBV10-3 with TRBJ2-7, with D hard to call. The CDR3 extends over 13 amino acids. Trimming removed 10 bases at V and 4 bases at J, with 17 bases between. Germline lookup yields CDR1 ENHRY and CDR2 SYGVKD.

This clone was detected only a few times. As DNA, the CDR3 is TGCGCCAGCAGCTTACGGGCAGGGGATCGGTATGGCTACACCTTC. As protein: CASSLRAGDRYGYTF. The chain couples TRBV5-1 to TRBJ1-2, with D perhaps TRBD1 (6 bases). The CDR3 totals 15 residues. The germline gives CDR1 SGHRS, CDR2 YFSETQ. Trimming removed 2 bases from V and 5 bases from J, with 16 bases in between.

This clone was seen more than once but under ten times. The J gene is TRBJ1-4, the V gene TRBV25-1; TRBD1 might be the D (5 bases). The germline gives CDR1 MGHDK, CDR2 SYGVNS. CDR3 length: 16 amino acids. Trimming removed 7 bases at V and 4 bases at J, with 19 bases between. The CDR3 bases are TGTGCCAGCACAGGGAGGTATGGTGGGAATAATGAAAAACTGTTTTTT. It translates to CASTGRYGGNNEKLFF.